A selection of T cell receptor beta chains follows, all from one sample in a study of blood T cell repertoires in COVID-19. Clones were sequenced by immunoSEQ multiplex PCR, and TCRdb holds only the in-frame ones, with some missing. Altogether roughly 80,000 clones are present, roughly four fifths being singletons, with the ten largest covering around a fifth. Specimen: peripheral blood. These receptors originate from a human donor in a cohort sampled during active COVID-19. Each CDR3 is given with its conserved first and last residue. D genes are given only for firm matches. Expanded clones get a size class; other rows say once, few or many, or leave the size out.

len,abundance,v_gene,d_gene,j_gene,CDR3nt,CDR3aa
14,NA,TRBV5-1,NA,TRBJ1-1,TGCGCCAGCAGCTTGGAACTGATGAACACTGAAGCTTTCTTT,CASSLELMNTEAFF
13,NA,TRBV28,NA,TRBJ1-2,TGTGCCAGCAGGAGATCTCCGCACTATGGCTACACCTTC,CASRRSPHYGYTF
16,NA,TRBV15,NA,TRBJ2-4,TGTGCCACCAGTTGGGGGGAGCAATCTTCCAAAAACATTCAGTACTTC,CATSWGEQSSKNIQYF
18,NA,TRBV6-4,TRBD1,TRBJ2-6,TGTGCCAGCAGGCCCCAGGACAGGGTTTTTTCTGGGGCCAACGTCCTGACTTTC,CASRPQDRVFSGANVLTF
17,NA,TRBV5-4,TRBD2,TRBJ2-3,TGTGCCAGCAGTGGAGTACTAGCGGGGCCTTACACAGATACGCAGTATTTT,CASSGVLAGPYTDTQYF
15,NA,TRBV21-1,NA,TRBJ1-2,TGTGCCAGCAGCAAAGTAAAGGGGGCAAACTATGGCTACACCTTC,CASSKVKGANYGYTF
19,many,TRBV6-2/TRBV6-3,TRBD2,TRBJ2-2,TGTGCCAGCAGTTATAGCACCGGGGGGGGCAAAGCGGACACCGGGGAGCTGTTTTTT,CASSYSTGGGKADTGELFF
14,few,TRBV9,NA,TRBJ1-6,TGTGCCAGCAGCGGGGAGACAGGCTCCTCACCCCTCCACTTT,CASSGETGSSPLHF
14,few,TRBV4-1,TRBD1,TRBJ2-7,TGCGCCAGCAGCCACGAACCCCAGGGGGACGAGCAGTACTTC,CASSHEPQGDEQYF
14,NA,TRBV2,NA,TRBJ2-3,TGTGCCACCAAAAGATTAGAGACAACAGATACGCAGTATTTT,CATKRLETTDTQYF
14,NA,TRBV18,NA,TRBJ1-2,TGTGCCAGCTCACCACCGAGGGGGACGGGTGGCTACACCTTC,CASSPPRGTGGYTF
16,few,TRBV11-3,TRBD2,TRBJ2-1,TGTGCCAGCAGCTTATATAGCGGGGGGGCTCGGAATGAGCAGTTCTTC,CASSLYSGGARNEQFF
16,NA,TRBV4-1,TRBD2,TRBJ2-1,TGCGCCAGCAGCCCCCGAGCGGGGGGGCTTTTCAATGAGCAGTTCTTC,CASSPRAGGLFNEQFF
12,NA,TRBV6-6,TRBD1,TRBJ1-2,TGTGCCAGCAGCCCGGGACAGTATGGCTACACCTTC,CASSPGQYGYTF
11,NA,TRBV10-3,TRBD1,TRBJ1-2,TGTGCCATTGGACAGGGGGATGGCTACACCTTC,CAIGQGDGYTF
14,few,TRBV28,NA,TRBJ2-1,TGTGCCAGCGGTCGGGCGGGGGCCCGGGATGAGCAGTTCTTC,CASGRAGARDEQFF
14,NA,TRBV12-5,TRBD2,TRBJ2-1,TGTGCTAGTGGTGCTAGCGGGGGGGCTTATGAGCAGTTCTTC,CASGASGGAYEQFF
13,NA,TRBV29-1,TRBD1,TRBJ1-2,TGCAGCGTGTGGACAGGGTTTGGCTATGGCTACACCTTC,CSVWTGFGYGYTF
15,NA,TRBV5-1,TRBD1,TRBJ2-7,TGCGCCAGCAGCTTGGTGGGACAGGGGGCCTACGAGCAGTACTTC,CASSLVGQGAYEQYF
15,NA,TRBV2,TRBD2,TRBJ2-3,TGTGCCAGCGCGGGACTAGCGGGGTTTGCAGATACGCAGTATTTT,CASAGLAGFADTQYF
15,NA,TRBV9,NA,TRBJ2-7,TGTGCCAGCAGCGTAGGAGACATACGGTCCTACGAGCAGTACTTC,CASSVGDIRSYEQYF
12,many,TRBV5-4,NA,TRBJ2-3,TGTGCCAGCAGCCACAGGGTAGATACGCAGTATTTT,CASSHRVDTQYF
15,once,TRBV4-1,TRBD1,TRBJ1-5,TGCGCCAGCAGCCAAGATCCAGGGGGACATCAGCCCCAGCATTTT,CASSQDPGGHQPQHF
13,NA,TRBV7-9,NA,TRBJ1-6,TGTGCCAGCACCGAGACAGCCAATTCACCCCTCCACTTT,CASTETANSPLHF
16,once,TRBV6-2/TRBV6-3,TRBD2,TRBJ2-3,TGTGCCAGCAGTGACAGGACTAGCGGGGCCACAGATACGCAGTATTTT,CASSDRTSGATDTQYF
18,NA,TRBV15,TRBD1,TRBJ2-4,TGTGCCACCAGCAGACAAAGGGACAGCACGACGGCCAAAAACATTCAGTACTTC,CATSRQRDSTTAKNIQYF
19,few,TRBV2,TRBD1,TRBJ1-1,TGTGCCAGCAGTGTATTCCCCCCCTCCCTAGGGGGCGCCGCCACTGAAGCTTTCTTT,CASSVFPPSLGGAATEAFF
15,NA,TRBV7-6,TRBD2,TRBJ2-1,TGTGCCAGCAGCCAGACTAGCGGGGTGAACAATGAGCAGTTCTTC,CASSQTSGVNNEQFF
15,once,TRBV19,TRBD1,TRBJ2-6,TGTGCCAGTAGTATGACAGGGCGGGGGGCCAACGTCCTGACTTTC,CASSMTGRGANVLTF
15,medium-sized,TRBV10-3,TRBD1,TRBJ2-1,TGTGCCATCAGTGAGTCGGGACAGCAGTACAATGAGCAGTTCTTC,CAISESGQQYNEQFF
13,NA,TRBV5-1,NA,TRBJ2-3,TGCGCCAGCAGCTTGTCCTCCCCAGATACGCAGTATTTT,CASSLSSPDTQYF
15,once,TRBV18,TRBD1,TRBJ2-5,TGTGCCAGCTCACCACTGGGACAGCAAAAAGAGACCCAGTACTTC,CASSPLGQQKETQYF
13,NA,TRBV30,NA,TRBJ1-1,TGTGCCTGGACGCTAACGGGGTTCACTGAAGCTTTCTTT,CAWTLTGFTEAFF
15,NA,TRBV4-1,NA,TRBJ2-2,TGCGCCAGCAGCCAAGAGCGGCTTGTTGCCGGGGAGCTGTTTTTT,CASSQERLVAGELFF
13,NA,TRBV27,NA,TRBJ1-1,TGTGCCAGCAGTCCCCCCCCGTACACTGAAGCTTTCTTT,CASSPPPYTEAFF
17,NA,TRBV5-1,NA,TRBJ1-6,TGCGCCAGCAGCTTCGGGCAGACGCCAATCGGGGGTTCACCCCTCCACTTT,CASSFGQTPIGGSPLHF
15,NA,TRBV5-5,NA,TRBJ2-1,TGTGCCAGCAGCTTGAGTGACAGGTGGGCTCGGGAGCAGTTCTTC,CASSLSDRWAREQFF
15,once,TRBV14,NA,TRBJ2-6,TGTGCCAGCAGCTATGGGGAGACTGGGGCCAACGTCCTGACTTTC,CASSYGETGANVLTF
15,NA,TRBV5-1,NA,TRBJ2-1,TGCGCCAGCAGTTTGGCGAAGGGGATTTACAATGAGCAGTTCTTC,CASSLAKGIYNEQFF
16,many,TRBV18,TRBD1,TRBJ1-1,TGTGCCAGCTCACAGGGGGCCCTTCTCCTGACCCCTGAAGCTTTCTTT,CASSQGALLLTPEAFF
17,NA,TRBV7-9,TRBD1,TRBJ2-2,TGTGCCAGCAGCCTCCCCGGACAGGGTTTGAACACCGGGGAGCTGTTTTTT,CASSLPGQGLNTGELFF
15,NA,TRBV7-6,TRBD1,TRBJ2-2,TGTGCCAGCACAGGACAGGGCGGTTTTGGCGGGGAGCTGTTTTTT,CASTGQGGFGGELFF
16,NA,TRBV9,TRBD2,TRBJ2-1,TGTGCCAGCAGCGCCTTAGCGGGGGGGACCTACAATGAGCAGTTCTTC,CASSALAGGTYNEQFF
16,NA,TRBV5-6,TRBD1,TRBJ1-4,TGTGCCAGCAGCCTGGGACAGGCAGCAACTAATGAAAAACTGTTTTTT,CASSLGQAATNEKLFF
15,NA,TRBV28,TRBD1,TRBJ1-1,TGTGCCAGCAGTTTACCCGGGACAGGGGAGACTGAAGCTTTCTTT,CASSLPGTGETEAFF
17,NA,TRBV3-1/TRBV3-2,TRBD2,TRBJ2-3,TGTGCCAGCAGCCAAGATCTTCGCGCGGGGGGAACAGATACGCAGTATTTT,CASSQDLRAGGTDTQYF